The next 28 T cell receptor beta chains were all read from a single sample in a study of blood T cell repertoires in COVID-19. Sequenced by immunoSEQ multiplex PCR; TCRdb stores in-frame clones only, minus some. The table includes about 70,000 clones, more than 80% detected once. Sequences were obtained from peripheral blood. These receptor sequences come from a woman of 80 years or more with active or convalescent COVID-19.

V gene TRBV29-1 combines with J gene TRBJ1-1; D is perhaps TRBD1 (5 bases). Per germline, CDR1 SQVTM and CDR2 ANQGSEA. This CDR3 contains 13 residues. The CDR3 nucleotides read TGCATGGTCCAGGAGGGGCGTGGGACTGAAGCTTTCTTT. Amino acids: CMVQEGRGTEAFF.

The chain combines TRBV19 with TRBJ2-3, with D perhaps matching TRBD2 (5 bases). The CDR3 runs to 13 residues. Germline lookup yields CDR1 LNHDA and CDR2 SQIVND (reference sequence). The V end was cut by 7 bases, the J end by 4 bases, with 12 bases between. The CDR3 DNA is TGTGCCAGTAAGGCGGGTCTCGCAGATACGCAGTATTTT. This translates into CASKAGLADTQYF. The full variable domain, its missing parts supplied by reference TRBV19 and TRBJ2-3, is DGGITQSPKYLFRKEGQNVTLSCEQNLNHDAMYWYRQDPGQGLRLIYYSQIVNDFQKGDIAEGYSVSREKKESFPLTVTSAQKNPTAFYLCASKAGLADTQYFGPGTRLTVL.

The chain joins TRBV4-3 to TRBJ1-4; a possible D gene is TRBD1 (5 bases). The CDR3 covers 16 residues. V lost 0 bases, J lost 8 bases, and 16 bases lay in between. In germline, CDR1 is LGHNA, CDR2 YSLEER. CDR3 region: CASSQDRMGQGEKLFF. The CDR3 DNA reads TGCGCCAGCAGCCAAGATCGGATGGGCCAGGGCGAAAAACTGTTTTTT.

The chain links TRBV29-1 to TRBJ2-2, with 7 bases aligning to TRBD2. The germline gives CDR1 SQVTM, CDR2 ANQGSEA. This CDR3 region has 13 residues. J gave up 8 bases and V 6 bases, and 9 bases lay outside the gene matches. The chain's CDR3 is CSVKNSGLGELFF. The CDR3, as DNA: TGCAGCGTCAAAAATAGCGGGTTAGGGGAGCTGTTTTTT.

The chain employs TRBV28 and TRBJ2-1; the match to TRBD2 covers 11 bases. The CDR3 covers 17 residues. The J segment lost 4 bases and the V segment lost 4 bases, leaving 9 bases of the junction unmatched. Germline CDR1 is MDHEN and CDR2 is SYDVKM. In DNA form, the CDR3 reads TGTGCCAGCAGTTCCTTTAGCGGGGGGGCAACTTACAATGAGCAGTTCTTC. Protein product: CASSSFSGGATYNEQFF.

The chain uses TRBV2 and TRBJ1-1; TRBD1 might be the D (5 bases). Per the germline V gene, CDR1 is SNHLY and CDR2 is FYNNEI. V was clipped by 7 bases and J by 0 bases, with 12 bases between them. The CDR3 consists of 14 residues. The CDR3 nucleotides read TGTGCCAGCAATGGCAGGGCGATGAACACTGAAGCTTTCTTT. Its protein is CASNGRAMNTEAFF.

V is TRBV28 and J is TRBJ1-1; D gene ambiguous. Trimming pared 3 bases from V and 8 bases from J, leaving 10 bases between. The CDR3 covers 12 residues. Per the germline V gene, CDR1 is MDHEN and CDR2 is SYDVKM. CDR3 region: CASSFFAREAFF. In DNA, the CDR3 is TGTGCCAGCAGTTTTTTTGCCAGAGAAGCTTTCTTT.

This clone was seen just once. CDR3 loop: CASRRGETYGYTF. The CDR3 DNA is TGTGCCAGCAGACGCGGGGAGACCTATGGCTACACCTTC. The genes are TRBV28 and TRBJ1-2; no definite D call. Germline-derived CDR1 and CDR2 are MDHEN and SYDVKM. The V end was cut by 6 bases, the J end by 4 bases, with 12 bases between. The CDR3 extends over 13 amino acids.

Only one count was recorded for this clone. The chain uses TRBV5-1 and TRBJ2-1, with a weak D call TRBD2 (6 bases). Germline-derived CDR1 and CDR2 are SGHRS and YFSETQ. The CDR3 is 14 amino acids. V gave up 0 bases and J gave up 8 bases, with 12 bases separating them. The CDR3 sequence is CASSLVWRRDEQFF. The CDR3 DNA reads as TGCGCCAGCAGCTTGGTGTGGAGGAGGGATGAGCAGTTCTTC.

The chain joins TRBV27 to TRBJ2-1; 15 nucleotides agree with TRBD2. The CDR3 spans 18 residues. Germline assignment: CDR1 MNHEY and CDR2 SMNVEV (reference sequence). V dropped 0 bases and J dropped 8; count of bases not matched to a gene: 8. CDR3 amino acids: CASSLSRTSGRAGDEQFF. Written as DNA, the CDR3 is TGTGCCAGCAGTTTATCGAGGACTAGCGGGAGGGCCGGCGATGAGCAGTTCTTC.

The table lists this clone with a few counts. The chain links TRBV4-2 to TRBJ2-3, with 9 bases fitting TRBD1. CDR3 length equals 14 residues. From germline, CDR1 is LGHNA and CDR2 YNFKEQ. Losses at the gene ends were 4 bases for V and 5 bases for J; bases not matched to a gene: 4. CDR3 protein: CASSPTGGRDTQYF. The CDR3 DNA is TGTGCCAGCAGCCCGACAGGGGGAAGAGATACGCAGTATTTT.

The genes are TRBV5-1 and TRBJ2-2; TRBD1 matches 9 bases. The CDR3 runs 14 residues. Trimming at V came to 4 bases and at J to 7 bases, leaving 5 bases not matched to a gene. Germline-derived CDR1 and CDR2 are SGHRS and YFSETQ. The CDR3 is CASSVGQGIGELFF. The CDR3 DNA sequence: TGCGCCAGCAGCGTAGGACAGGGGATCGGGGAGCTGTTTTTT.

The CDR3: CASSFATVYSNQPQHF. The CDR3 nucleotides read TGTGCCAGCAGTTTTGCGACAGTCTATAGCAATCAGCCCCAGCATTTT. The J gene is TRBJ1-5, the V gene TRBV27; D possibly corresponds to TRBD1 (5 bases). The CDR3 length is 16 residues. The ends were cut back, 3 bases at V and 0 bases at J, with 12 bases in the middle. Germline CDR1 MNHEY, CDR2 SMNVEV (reference sequence).

The chain is built from TRBV6-5 and TRBJ1-2; 10 bases are shared with TRBD1. This CDR3 comprises 15 residues. The trim removed 6 bases at V and 7 bases at J, leaving 11 bases unmatched. Germline CDR1 is MNHEY and CDR2 is SVGAGI. The CDR3 here is CASRPPRDRGAGYTF. CDR3 DNA: TGTGCCAGCAGACCTCCTAGGGACAGGGGAGCTGGCTACACCTTC.

This clone was picked up a small number of times. The gene calls are TRBV5-1 and TRBJ2-3; D perhaps matches TRBD1 (5 bases). CDR1 and CDR2 (germline): SGHRS, YFSETQ. The V end lost 4 bases, the J end lost 0 bases, and 9 bases lay between the germline ends. CDR3 size: 14 residues. The CDR3 loop is CASSGTGSTDTQYF. The CDR3 nucleotides read TGCGCCAGCAGCGGAACAGGTAGCACAGATACGCAGTATTTT.

This clone was picked up a small number of times. The chain combines TRBV11-3 with TRBJ2-4; TRBD2 matches at 11 bases. The CDR3 is 19 residues long. J gave up 0 bases and V 1 base, and 8 bases lay outside the gene matches. Germline V gives CDR1 SGHNT, CDR2 YENEEA. The CDR3 is CASSLGVSGGALAKNIQYF. CDR3 DNA: TGTGCCAGCAGCTTAGGGGTTAGCGGGGGGGCTCTAGCCAAAAACATTCAGTACTTC.

This sequence joins TRBV11-2 and TRBJ2-7, with D perhaps TRBD2 (6 bases). CDR3 size: 14 residues. The germline gives CDR1 SGHAT, CDR2 FQNNGV. V lost 4 bases and J lost 5, with 15 bases in between. The CDR3 DNA reads TGTGCCAGCAGCTCCCTTGGAGGGCGAAACGAGCAGTACTTC. Its translation is CASSSLGGRNEQYF.

The gene calls are TRBV10-3 and TRBJ1-2; 7 nucleotides align to TRBD1. Trimming at V came to 0 bases and at J to 6 bases, leaving 7 bases not matched to a gene. CDR3 length equals 15 residues. The V gene's germline CDR1 is ENHRY and CDR2 SYGVKD. This chain's CDR3 is CAISESEGALDGYTF. The CDR3, as DNA: TGTGCCATCAGTGAGTCTGAGGGGGCGCTTGATGGCTACACCTTC.

V is TRBV29-1 and J is TRBJ2-7, with 12 positions matching TRBD2. V trimming: 5 bases; J trimming: 4 bases; junction bases outside the gene matches: 6. The length of the CDR3 is 14 residues. The V gene's germline CDR1 is SQVTM and CDR2 ANQGSEA. The chain's CDR3 is CSVRTSGIGYEQYF. CDR3 nucleotide sequence: TGCAGCGTTCGGACTAGCGGGATTGGGTACGAGCAGTACTTC.

V and J are TRBV4-2 and TRBJ1-4, with D possibly being TRBD1 (5 bases). Trimming removed 0 bases from V and 8 bases from J, with 16 bases in between. CDR1 is LGHNA, CDR2 YNFKEQ, per germline. The CDR3 length is 16 residues. The CDR3 DNA follows: TGTGCCAGCAGCCAAGATCGGTTGGGGAGGGACGAAAAACTGTTTTTT. Encoded protein: CASSQDRLGRDEKLFF.

The CDR3 sequence: CASIDSYSNQPQHF. The CDR3 region has the DNA TGTGCCAGCATCGACAGCTATAGCAATCAGCCCCAGCATTTT. The chain recombines TRBV28 with TRBJ1-5, with D maybe TRBD1 (5 bases). The CDR3 has 14 residues. Trimming removed 7 bases from V and 0 bases from J, with 10 bases in between. The germline V gene encodes CDR1 MDHEN and CDR2 SYDVKM.

The chain recombines TRBV7-8 with TRBJ1-3, with D perhaps matching TRBD1 (5 bases). This CDR3 is built from 14 residues. The V end was cut by 6 bases, the J end by 4 bases, with 13 bases between. The germline CDR1 and CDR2 sequences are SGHVS and FQNEAQ. CDR3 region: CASSNGARGNTIYF. For the CDR3, the DNA is TGTGCCAGCAGTAATGGGGCACGCGGAAACACCATATATTTT.

V and J are TRBV7-9 and TRBJ2-3; TRBD2 matches 12 bases. CDR1 is SEHNR, CDR2 FQNEAQ, per germline (reference sequence). The V and J ends lost 1 base and 4 bases, in that order; junction bases with no gene match: 3. This CDR3 comprises 16 residues. The CDR3 bases are TGTGCCAGCAGCTTAGGACTAGCGGGAGCCGCAGATACGCAGTATTTT. It encodes CASSLGLAGAADTQYF.

J is TRBJ2-1 and V is TRBV19; 8 nucleotides line up with TRBD1. This CDR3 comprises 14 residues. Trimming at V came to 6 bases and at J to 8 bases, leaving 9 bases not matched to a gene. Germline CDR1 LNHDA, CDR2 SQIVND (reference sequence). CDR3 in amino acids: CASSETGGDDEQFF. The CDR3 nucleotides read TGTGCCAGTAGCGAAACAGGGGGAGACGATGAGCAGTTCTTC.

CDR3 sequence (DNA): TGTGCCAGCAGCCACAGACAGTTAGTTGGGGCCAACGTCCTGACTTTC. It encodes CASSHRQLVGANVLTF. The chain joins TRBV7-2 to TRBJ2-6, with D possibly being TRBD1 (5 bases). Trimming removed 5 bases at V and 3 bases at J, with 14 bases between. The CDR3 has 16 residues. Germline V lookup: CDR1 SGHTA, CDR2 FQGNSA.

This clone has a single count. The chain is built from TRBV7-8 and TRBJ2-7; 7 positions agree with TRBD2. V was pared by 5 bases and J by 4 bases, with 11 bases of the junction left unmatched. The CDR3 length is 15 residues. The germline V gene has CDR1 SGHVS and CDR2 FQNEAQ. The CDR3 spells CASSRRGGSIYEQYF. The CDR3 DNA sequence: TGTGCCAGCAGCCGGAGGGGCGGGAGTATATACGAGCAGTACTTC. The whole variable domain, remainder taken from reference TRBV7-8 and TRBJ2-7, is GAGVSQSPRYKVAKRGQDVALRCDPISGHVSLFWYQQALGQGPEFLTYFQNEAQLDKSGLPSDRFFAERPEGSVSTLKIQRTQQEDSAVYLCASSRRGGSIYEQYFGPGTRLTVT.

CDR3 sequence: CSVRQGPNEKLFF. CDR3 bases: TGCAGCGTCCGACAGGGCCCTAATGAAAAACTGTTTTTT. The chain links TRBV29-1 to TRBJ1-4; 7 bases line up with TRBD1. Looked up from germline, CDR1 is SQVTM and CDR2 is ANQGSEA. The CDR3 is 13 residues long. J gave up 3 bases and V 6 bases, and 4 bases lay outside the gene matches. Full variable domain (outside the CDR3, taken from reference TRBV29-1 and TRBJ1-4): SAVISQKPSRDICQRGTSLTIQCQVDSQVTMMFWYRQQPGQSLTLIATANQGSEATYESGFVIDKFPISRPNLTFSTLTVSNMSPEDSSIYLCSVRQGPNEKLFFGSGTQLSVL.

The V and J genes are TRBV19 and TRBJ2-1; TRBD2 matches at 7 bases. V lost 1 base to trimming and J lost 5 bases; unmatched junction nucleotides: 2. Germline V gene lookup returns CDR1 LNHDA and CDR2 SQIVND (reference sequence). The CDR3 runs to 14 residues. The CDR3 region is CASSIGLANNEQFF. In DNA, the CDR3 is TGTGCCAGTAGTATAGGACTAGCAAACAATGAGCAGTTCTTC.